Shown below are 5 T cell receptor beta chains from a single sample sequenced in a study of T cells in Graves' hyperthyroidism and ophthalmopathy. Authors of the study amplified TCR beta CDR3 regions from RNA transcripts. RT-PCR in the first round (using the HTBI primer set) targeted the TCR CDR3. TCRdb re-analysed the multiplex PCR reads in MiXCR, keeping a single row per CDR3 protein. This table has over 500,000 distinct CDR3 sequences, over 15% appearing once. Sequencing was carried out using blood. The receptors were gathered from a woman aged 18-29 years with Graves' ophthalmopathy.

This clonotype was recorded a few times. One end of the junction varies from germline; a read error may be responsible. The gene calls are TRBV2 and TRBJ2-5; TRBD1 is a possible D gene (6 bases). CDR1 is SNHLY, CDR2 FYNNEI, per germline. The CDR3 sequence is 15 residues long. CDR3 residues: CASSGGQPGQETQCF. CDR3 sequence (DNA): TGTGCCAGCAGTGGGGGCCAGCCGGGACAAGAGACCCAGTGCTTC.

This clonotype was counted at least ten times. The chain combines TRBV20-1 with TRBJ2-3; TRBD2 matches 8 bases. The J segment lost 1 base and the V segment lost 4 bases, leaving 4 bases of the junction unmatched. Germline CDR1 is DFQATT and CDR2 is SNEGSKA (reference sequence). The CDR3 covers 14 residues. The CDR3 DNA is TGCAGTGCTAATGTACTAGCGGGCACAGATACGCAGTATTTT. Protein: CSANVLAGTDTQYF.

CDR3 coding DNA: TGTGCCAGCAGTAGGCGGCGGGAGACCCAGTACTTC. It codes for CASSRRRETQYF. V usage is TRBV7-2 and J usage is TRBJ2-5, with D unclear. The length of the CDR3 is 12 residues. The V and J ends lost 6 bases and 5 bases respectively, with 10 bases between them. Per the germline V gene, CDR1 is SGHTA and CDR2 is FQGNSA.

There are many counts of this clonotype. The chain couples TRBV11-1 to TRBJ2-1; D unresolved. Germline V lookup: CDR1 SGHAT, CDR2 FQDESV (reference sequence). The ends were cut back, 1 base at V and 13 bases at J, with 5 bases in the middle. The CDR3 totals 10 residues. The CDR3 region has the DNA TGTGCCAGCAGCTTAGGAATCCAGTTCTTC. Amino acids: CASSLGIQFF.

The chain recombines TRBV11-3 with TRBJ2-2, with 13 bases fitting TRBD2. Looked up from germline, CDR1 is SGHNT and CDR2 is YENEEA. The CDR3 spans 17 residues. Trimming took 5 bases from V and 6 from J; bases not matched to a gene: 9. CDR3 coding DNA: TGTGCCAGCAGCGCCCGGACTAGCGGGAGAACATCCGGGGAGCTGTTTTTT. This encodes CASSARTSGRTSGELFF.